This T cell receptor beta chain was observed in a study of cytomegalovirus exposure and HLA in healthy donors. Amplification used 60 Vbeta primers and 13 Jbeta primers. This table comes from immunoSEQ multiplex PCR, and its TCRdb copy is limited to in-frame clones, with some not included. This sample has about 120,000 clones; 81% occur once, and the top ten carry 3.5% to 4.5%. CDR1 is SGHDT and CDR2 is YYEEEE in the germline V gene. The ends were cut back, 4 bases at V and 7 bases at J, with 15 bases in the middle. The CDR3 sequence is 13 residues long. Sequences were obtained from PBMCs. The receptor comes from a young man in good health and CMV-seropositive. This chain joins TRBV5-6 and TRBJ2-7; no clear D gene. DNA for the CDR3: TGTGCCAGCAGCGCCGGGTTCGGAAGGGAGCAGTACTTC. It is translated as CASSAGFGREQYF.